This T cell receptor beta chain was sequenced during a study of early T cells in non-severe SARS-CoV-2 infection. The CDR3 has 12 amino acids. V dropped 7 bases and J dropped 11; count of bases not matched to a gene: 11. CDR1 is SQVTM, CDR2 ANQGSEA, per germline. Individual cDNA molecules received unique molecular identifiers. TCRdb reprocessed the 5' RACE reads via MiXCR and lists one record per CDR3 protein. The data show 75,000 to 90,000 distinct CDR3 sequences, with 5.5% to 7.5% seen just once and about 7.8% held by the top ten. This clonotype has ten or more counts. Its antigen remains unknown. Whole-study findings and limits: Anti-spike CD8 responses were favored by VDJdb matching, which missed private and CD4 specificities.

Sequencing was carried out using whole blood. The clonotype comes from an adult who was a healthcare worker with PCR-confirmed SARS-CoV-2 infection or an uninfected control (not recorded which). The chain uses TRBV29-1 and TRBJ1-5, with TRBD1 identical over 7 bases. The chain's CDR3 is CSGGTDQSAQHF. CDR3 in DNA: TGCAGCGGCGGGACAGACCAATCGGCCCAGCATTTT.